A single sample gave rise to the 18 T cell receptor beta chains below, sequenced in a study of cytomegalovirus exposure and HLA in healthy donors. 60 Vbeta and 13 Jbeta primers were used in PCR. Libraries were prepared by immunoSEQ multiplex PCR; TCRdb keeps only in-frame clonotypes and omits some of them. Seen in this sample are 160,000 or so clones; the ten most common clones hold 2.1%. The sequenced sample consisted of PBMCs. The receptors stem from a man aged 25-45 years in good health and CMV-seronegative.

This rearrangement joins TRBV6-6 to TRBJ2-5; D uncertain. V gave up 4 bases and J gave up 5 bases, with 17 bases separating them. This CDR3 spans 15 amino acids. Germline loops: CDR1 MNHNY, CDR2 SVGAGI (reference sequence). In DNA form, the CDR3 reads TGTGCCAGCAGTTCCCCCTCCGATGCCGGGGAGACCCAGTACTTC. It yields the protein CASSSPSDAGETQYF.

In nucleotides, the CDR3 is TGTGCCAGCGGGACAGGGTATGAGAGTCAGCCCCAGCATTTT. Its translation is CASGTGYESQPQHF. The chain has TRBV6-1 and TRBJ1-5, with 9 bases aligning to TRBD1. V shed 8 bases and J 6 bases; nucleotides not matched to a gene: 8. The CDR3 has 14 residues. CDR1 and CDR2 from the germline V gene are MNHNS and SASEGT.

V is TRBV4-1 and J is TRBJ1-4; TRBD1 might be the D (6 bases). The CDR3 consists of 15 residues. Looked up from germline, CDR1 is MGHRA and CDR2 is YSYEKL. Trimming shortened V by 0 bases and J by 4 bases, and 9 bases separated the two germline ends. The CDR3 DNA follows: TGCGCCAGCAGCCAAGACTACAGGGTTAATGAAAAACTGTTTTTT. As protein: CASSQDYRVNEKLFF.

The V gene is TRBV28, the J gene TRBJ2-5, with a weak D call TRBD1 (6 bases). This CDR3 has 13 residues. Germline V gene sequence: CDR1 MDHEN, CDR2 SYDVKM. With 4 bases removed from V and 5 bases from J, the gap between germline ends came to 11 bases. The DNA for the CDR3 is TGTGCCAGCAGTTCACAGGGTTGGGAGACCCAGTACTTC. Translating gives CASSSQGWETQYF.

CDR3 loop: CASSPPAGREALGTQYF. DNA for the CDR3: TGTGCCAGCTCACCACCGGCGGGACGGGAAGCCCTAGGGACCCAGTACTTC. The gene calls are TRBV18 and TRBJ2-5; the D gene is possibly TRBD2 (6 bases). The germline V and J ends were trimmed by 0 bases and 7 bases, with 21 bases remaining between them. Germline values: CDR1 KGHSH, CDR2 LQKENI. This CDR3 is built from 17 residues.

The chain is built from TRBV30 and TRBJ1-6, with 7 bases identical to TRBD1. CDR1 is GTSNPN and CDR2 is SVGIG in the germline V gene (reference sequence). V dropped 8 bases and J dropped 7; count of bases not matched to a gene: 8. CDR3 size: 13 residues. CDR3 protein: CANRGTNNSPLHF. The CDR3 coding sequence is TGTGCCAACAGGGGAACTAACAATTCACCCCTCCACTTT.

The V call is TRBV11-2, the J call TRBJ2-1, with D perhaps TRBD1 (5 bases). CDR1 SGHAT and CDR2 FQNNGV come from the germline V gene. The CDR3 loop spans 16 amino acids. With 5 bases removed from V and 0 bases from J, the gap between germline ends came to 14 bases. The CDR3 protein is CASSPNGAVSYNEQFF. CDR3 sequence (DNA): TGTGCCAGCAGCCCTAATGGGGCGGTCTCCTACAATGAGCAGTTCTTC.

The rearrangement links TRBV27 to TRBJ2-6, with D tentatively TRBD1 (6 bases). Germline V gives CDR1 MNHEY, CDR2 SMNVEV (reference sequence). Trimming removed 4 bases from V and 4 bases from J, with 11 bases in between. The CDR3 runs to 15 residues. The CDR3 loop is CASSYEGDGANVLTF. As DNA, the CDR3 is TGTGCCAGCAGTTACGAGGGGGACGGGGCCAACGTCCTGACTTTC.

The V and J genes are TRBV7-2 and TRBJ1-1; 9 nucleotides match TRBD1. The CDR3 covers 15 residues. CDR1 is SGHTA, CDR2 FQGNSA, per germline. Trimming took 5 bases from V and 5 from J; bases not matched to a gene: 9. CDR3 loop: CASSLRQGGMTEAFF. CDR3 nucleotides: TGTGCCAGCAGCCTCAGACAGGGGGGGATGACTGAAGCTTTCTTT.

This sequence joins TRBV6-4 and TRBJ2-2, with D uncertain. The V gene's germline CDR1 is MRHNA and CDR2 SNTAGT. The CDR3 is 14 residues long. Trimming took 3 bases from V and 2 from J, leaving 7 bases between them. The chain's CDR3 is CASSEELNTGELFF. For the CDR3, the DNA is TGTGCCAGCAGTGAAGAACTTAACACCGGGGAGCTGTTTTTT.

V usage is TRBV6-5 and J usage is TRBJ2-1; 8 bases line up with TRBD2. J lost 4 bases, V lost 1 base, and 6 bases had no gene match. CDR1 is MNHEY, CDR2 SVGAGI, per germline. This CDR3 comprises 16 residues. CDR3 amino acids: CASSYLGLGSYNEQFF. CDR3 sequence (DNA): TGTGCCAGCAGTTACTTGGGACTAGGGTCTTACAATGAGCAGTTCTTC.

The gene calls are TRBV5-4 and TRBJ2-2, with a possible D match to TRBD1 (6 bases). Trimming left V 3 bases short and J 7 bases short, with 16 bases between. Germline V CDR1 and CDR2: SGHNT, YYREEE (reference sequence). This CDR3 region has 15 residues. As DNA, the CDR3 is TGTGCCAGCAGCTGGGGGCAGGCCGCACACGGGGAGCTGTTTTTT. It codes for CASSWGQAAHGELFF.

This chain joins TRBV19 and TRBJ2-1; 10 bases map to TRBD2. This CDR3 spans 15 amino acids. The trim removed 1 base at V and 8 bases at J, leaving 5 bases unmatched. Germline-derived CDR1 and CDR2 are LNHDA and SQIVND (reference sequence). In DNA, the CDR3 is TGTGCCAGTAGTATAGCTAGCGGGAGTAGTTATGAGCAGTTCTTC. It translates to CASSIASGSSYEQFF.

V gene TRBV2 combines with J gene TRBJ1-1, with 8 bases identical to TRBD1. Trimming at V came to 9 bases and at J to 1 base, leaving 10 bases not matched to a gene. The germline gives CDR1 SNHLY, CDR2 FYNNEI. The CDR3 length is 15 residues. The CDR3 region is CARSPTGTGNTEAFF. The CDR3 region has the DNA TGTGCCAGGAGCCCTACCGGGACAGGGAACACTGAAGCTTTCTTT.

The chain uses TRBV19 and TRBJ2-4, with 9 positions matching TRBD2. This CDR3 is 18 amino acids long. Germline loops: CDR1 LNHDA, CDR2 SQIVND (reference sequence). With V trimmed by 3 bases and J by 0 bases, 9 bases remained unmatched. Here the CDR3 DNA reads TGTGCCAGTAGTATCCGCCTAGCGGGAATCCTAGCCAAAAACATTCAGTACTTC. It yields the protein CASSIRLAGILAKNIQYF.

This chain uses TRBV7-8 with TRBJ1-5; maybe TRBD1 (5 bases). This CDR3 region has 16 residues. CDR1 SGHVS and CDR2 FQNEAQ come from the germline V gene. The V end lost 1 base, the J end lost 0 bases, and 10 bases lay between the germline ends. Here the CDR3 reads CASSLETDNSNQPQHF. The CDR3 nucleotides read TGTGCCAGCAGCTTAGAGACAGATAATAGCAATCAGCCCCAGCATTTT.

V is TRBV27 and J is TRBJ1-1; D gene ambiguous. The CDR3 has 15 residues. Trimming took 4 bases from V and 1 from J, leaving 13 bases between them. CDR1 is MNHEY and CDR2 is SMNVEV in the germline V gene (reference sequence). The DNA of the CDR3 is TGTGCCAGCAGTTCCCAGGTCTCCCCGAACACTGAAGCTTTCTTT. Translation gives CASSSQVSPNTEAFF.

The chain links TRBV7-2 to TRBJ2-7; perhaps TRBD1 as D (6 bases). CDR1 SGHTA and CDR2 FQGNSA come from the germline V gene. The CDR3 runs 12 residues. Between the trimmed V and J ends, which lost 3 bases and 7 bases, there was a span of 10 bases. The CDR3 sequence: CASSFWGREQYF. CDR3 nucleotides: TGTGCCAGCAGCTTTTGGGGGCGGGAGCAGTACTTC. Variable domain in full (rest from reference TRBV7-2 and TRBJ2-7): GAGVSQSPSNKVTEKGKDVELRCDPISGHTALYWYRQSLGQGLEFLIYFQGNSAPDKSGLPSDRFSAERTGGSVSTLTIQRTQQEDSAVYLCASSFWGREQYFGPGTRLTVT.